This passage covers 16 T cell receptor beta chains from one sample sequenced in a study of graft-versus-host responses after intestinal transplantation. These receptors are not linked to any known antigen. Libraries were prepared by immunoSEQ multiplex PCR; TCRdb keeps only in-frame clonotypes and omits some of them. This sample has 70,000 or so clones, with over 75% found just once. The sequences come from unstimulated CD4+ T cells sorted from spleen or lymph node cells, collected before transplant. The receptors originated from a human donor who was the organ donor for an intestinal transplant.

This clone was seen only once. The V and J genes are TRBV27 and TRBJ1-1, with a weak D call TRBD1 (6 bases). CDR3 length: 16 amino acids. The V gene lost 6 bases and the J gene lost 1 base, with 18 bases spanning the gap. Germline-derived CDR1 and CDR2 are MNHEY and SMNVEV (reference sequence). The CDR3 region has the DNA TGTGCCAGCAGACTACTCACCCCGACAGGGAACACTGAAGCTTTCTTT. Encoded protein: CASRLLTPTGNTEAFF.

The rearrangement links TRBV7-6 to TRBJ2-1, with D unresolved. The CDR3 is 11 amino acids. Trimming took off 0 bases at V and 10 bases at J, with 4 bases between the two ends. Germline V gives CDR1 SGHVS, CDR2 FNYEAQ. CDR3 bases: TGTGCCAGCAGCTTAGCCGGGGAGCAGTTCTTC. Translated, it gives CASSLAGEQFF.

The rearrangement links TRBV18 to TRBJ1-1; 7 bases agree with TRBD1. The germline gives CDR1 KGHSH, CDR2 LQKENI. The V segment lost 2 bases and the J segment 4 bases; nucleotides outside the gene matches: 7. This CDR3 contains 15 residues. CDR3 bases: TGTGCCAGCTCACCAAATCAGGGGGAGAGCACTGAAGCTTTCTTT. This encodes CASSPNQGESTEAFF.

The V and J genes are TRBV6-1 and TRBJ1-6, with no clear D. The CDR3 has 15 amino acids. Trimming removed 1 base from V and 9 bases from J, with 13 bases in between. The germline gives CDR1 MNHNS, CDR2 SASEGT. The CDR3: CASSEEDRVGSPLHF. The DNA of the CDR3 is TGTGCCAGCAGTGAAGAGGATCGGGTGGGTTCACCCCTCCACTTT.

The chain links TRBV6-1 to TRBJ1-5, with 8 bases lining up with TRBD1. CDR1 MNHNS and CDR2 SASEGT come from the germline V gene. The CDR3 totals 14 residues. V trimming: 3 bases; J trimming: 7 bases; junction bases outside the gene matches: 5. CDR3 in amino acids: CASSEAGGRQPQHF. The CDR3 DNA reads as TGTGCCAGCAGTGAGGCAGGGGGCCGGCAGCCCCAGCATTTT.

This clone appeared once. V usage is TRBV19 and J usage is TRBJ1-3; no clear D. The CDR3 has 16 residues. Germline V CDR1 and CDR2: LNHDA, SQIVND (reference sequence). V was shortened by 6 bases and J by 0 bases, with 15 bases between the two germline ends. CDR3 coding DNA: TGTGCCAGTAGCCTGGCAGGCTCCCGCTCTGGAAACACCATATATTTT. This codes for CASSLAGSRSGNTIYF.

This clone was counted between two and nine times. This chain connects TRBV18 to TRBJ1-5; D gene uncertain. Germline CDR1 is KGHSH and CDR2 is LQKENI. The CDR3 is made up of 13 amino acids. V shed 2 bases and J shed 6 bases, with 8 bases lying between them. The CDR3 DNA sequence: TGTGCCAGCTCACCAACGGAGAGTCAGCCCCAGCATTTT. As protein: CASSPTESQPQHF.

The gene calls are TRBV6-4 and TRBJ1-2; 8 bases line up with TRBD1. CDR1 and CDR2 (germline): MRHNA, SNTAGT. This CDR3 contains 14 residues. J lost 8 bases, V lost 6 bases, and 11 bases had no gene match. This CDR3 reads CASSVETGVGGYTF. In nucleotides, the CDR3 is TGTGCCAGCAGCGTAGAGACAGGGGTCGGGGGCTACACCTTC.

The genes are TRBV11-3 and TRBJ2-3, with unresolved D. From germline, CDR1 is SGHNT and CDR2 YENEEA. Trimming left V 8 bases short and J 4 bases short, with 13 bases between. This CDR3 spans 13 amino acids. In nucleotides, the CDR3 is TGTGCCAGCGCCTTCCAGGATGCAGATACGCAGTATTTT. Translation gives CASAFQDADTQYF.

CDR3 DNA: TGTGCCAGCAGTTCGGTGACAGGGTATAATTCACCCCTCCACTTT. This gives the protein CASSSVTGYNSPLHF. The chain carries TRBV5-4 and TRBJ1-6; 7 bases agree with TRBD1. The V gene end was trimmed by 5 bases and the J gene end by 4 bases; junction bases not matched to a gene: 6. Germline values: CDR1 SGHNT, CDR2 YYREEE (reference sequence). This CDR3 has 15 amino acids.

V usage is TRBV28 and J usage is TRBJ1-2, with no clear D. The CDR3 has 13 residues. V gave up 6 bases and J gave up 8 bases, with 16 bases separating them. The germline V gene encodes CDR1 MDHEN and CDR2 SYDVKM. CDR3 amino acids: CASRQQEDEGYTF. The CDR3 region has the DNA TGTGCCAGCAGACAGCAGGAGGACGAGGGCTACACCTTC.

The chain is built from TRBV5-4 and TRBJ2-5; 9 bases align to TRBD1. V dropped 0 bases and J dropped 2; count of bases not matched to a gene: 8. CDR1 and CDR2 (germline): SGHNT, YYREEE (reference sequence). The CDR3 loop spans 17 amino acids. CDR3 sequence reads: CASSLDGRGTGQETQYF. DNA for the CDR3: TGTGCCAGCAGCTTGGACGGTCGGGGGACAGGGCAAGAGACCCAGTACTTC.

This clone appeared a single time. This rearrangement joins TRBV29-1 to TRBJ1-1, with TRBD1 identical over 8 bases. CDR1 is SQVTM and CDR2 is ANQGSEA in the germline V gene. This CDR3 has 14 residues. V dropped 3 bases and J dropped 0; count of bases not matched to a gene: 3. This CDR3 reads CSVDRGLMNTEAFF. Here the CDR3 DNA reads TGCAGCGTTGACAGGGGGCTCATGAACACTGAAGCTTTCTTT.

This rearrangement joins TRBV12-5 to TRBJ2-5; 9 bases are shared with TRBD2. The CDR3 length is 15 residues. The germline V gene encodes CDR1 LGHNT and CDR2 FRNRAP. V lost 1 base to trimming and J lost 4 bases; unmatched junction nucleotides: 4. The CDR3 DNA reads as TGTGCTAGTGGTTTGGGGCGGGGGGGAGGAGAGACCCAGTACTTC. Protein sequence: CASGLGRGGGETQYF.

This clone occurred a few times. The CDR3 nucleotides read TGTGCCAGTAACCGACCCCCAGGTGAAAAACTGTTTTTT. This encodes CASNRPPGEKLFF. The gene calls are TRBV19 and TRBJ1-4; the D is unclear. CDR3 length: 13 residues. The V gene lost 7 bases and the J gene lost 7 bases, with 13 bases spanning the gap. CDR1 and CDR2 (germline): LNHDA, SQIVND (reference sequence).

The chain carries TRBV7-6 and TRBJ2-5; 8 nucleotides align to TRBD2. With 2 bases clipped from V and 4 bases from J, the junction kept 3 bases outside the gene matches. This CDR3 spans 14 amino acids. CDR1 is SGHVS and CDR2 is FNYEAQ in the germline V gene. The CDR3 region has the DNA TGTGCCAGCAGCTTAAGCGCGGGAGGAGAGACCCAGTACTTC. As protein: CASSLSAGGETQYF.